One sample yielded the 11 T cell receptor beta chains listed below, sequenced in a study of cytomegalovirus exposure and HLA in healthy donors. PCR used 60 Vbeta primers and 13 Jbeta primers. Data came from immunoSEQ multiplex PCR; TCRdb stores just in-frame clones and leaves some out. The sample consists of under 140,000 clones, more than 60% of them appearing once. The sample was PBMCs. Receptors were obtained from a man aged 25-45 years in good health and CMV-seropositive.

This clone was observed a handful of times. This rearrangement joins TRBV11-3 to TRBJ2-3, with D perhaps TRBD2 (5 bases). Germline lookup yields CDR1 SGHNT and CDR2 YENEEA. The CDR3 sequence is 14 residues long. Trimming took off 2 bases at V and 3 bases at J, with 9 bases between the two ends. The CDR3: CASSLLSGTDTQYF. CDR3 in DNA: TGTGCCAGCAGCTTATTGTCGGGGACAGATACGCAGTATTTT.

This clone was detected only a few times. The chain uses TRBV30 and TRBJ2-2, with a possible D match to TRBD2 (5 bases). CDR1 and CDR2 (germline): GTSNPN, SVGIG (reference sequence). Trimming stripped 2 bases from V and 5 bases from J, with 15 bases between. CDR3 length: 15 residues. CDR3 sequence reads: CAWSSTGKGTGELFF. DNA for the CDR3: TGTGCCTGGAGTTCTACGGGGAAAGGAACCGGGGAGCTGTTTTTT.

In DNA form, the CDR3 reads TGTGCCAGCAGCGGGAACGCGGGGTACGAGCAGTACTTC. Translation: CASSGNAGYEQYF. This chain links TRBV9 with TRBJ2-7; D might be TRBD2 (6 bases). In germline, CDR1 is SGDLS, CDR2 YYNGEE. Trimming removed 3 bases at V and 4 bases at J, with 11 bases between. The CDR3 totals 13 residues.

The rearrangement uses TRBV27 and TRBJ2-1, with 8 bases matching TRBD1. Germline-derived CDR1 and CDR2 are MNHEY and SMNVEV (reference sequence). This CDR3 is built from 15 residues. The V gene end was trimmed by 7 bases and the J gene end by 3 bases; junction bases not matched to a gene: 8. The CDR3 bases are TGTGCCAGCACCCTAGGACAGGGTTACTACAATGAGCAGTTCTTC. Encoded protein: CASTLGQGYYNEQFF.

The rearrangement joins TRBV5-1 to TRBJ1-1; perhaps TRBD1 as D (5 bases). Germline V gene lookup returns CDR1 SGHRS and CDR2 YFSETQ. The germline V and J ends were trimmed by 0 bases and 3 bases, with 9 bases remaining between them. The CDR3 is made up of 14 amino acids. The CDR3 sequence is CASSLVFRDTEAFF. As DNA, the CDR3 is TGCGCCAGCAGCTTGGTGTTCAGGGACACTGAAGCTTTCTTT.

The chain uses TRBV2 and TRBJ2-5; D perhaps matches TRBD2 (6 bases). The J call is doubtful: the DNA matches TRBJ2-7 better. The CDR3 has 14 amino acids. Germline V gene lookup returns CDR1 SNHLY and CDR2 FYNNEI. Here the CDR3 reads CASSESGGINEQYF. The CDR3 region has the DNA TGTGCCAGCAGTGAGTCCGGGGGAATTAACGAGCAGTACTTC.

The genes are TRBV6-5 and TRBJ2-3, with TRBD1 matching 8 bases. V trimming: 8 bases; J trimming: 3 bases; junction bases outside the gene matches: 1. The V gene's germline CDR1 is MNHEY and CDR2 SVGAGI. This CDR3 contains 12 residues. The CDR3 DNA is TGTGCCAGCGGACAGGGTACAGATACGCAGTATTTT. Encoded protein: CASGQGTDTQYF.

The chain uses TRBV7-2 and TRBJ2-5, with 9 bases aligning to TRBD2. Germline CDR1 SGHTA, CDR2 FQGNSA. The CDR3 is 15 residues long. The J segment lost 4 bases and the V segment lost 0 bases, leaving 3 bases of the junction unmatched. Here the CDR3 DNA reads TGTGCCAGCAGCTTAGCGGCGGGGGGGGGAGAGACCCAGTACTTC. The encoded protein is CASSLAAGGGETQYF.

This clone was seen a handful of times. V usage is TRBV7-2 and J usage is TRBJ2-5; D not certain. The CDR3 totals 14 residues. Deletions cut 3 bases from V and 1 base from J, with 9 bases between. Germline lookup yields CDR1 SGHTA and CDR2 FQGNSA. The CDR3: CASSLTLSQETQYF. CDR3 bases: TGTGCCAGCAGCTTGACTCTATCCCAAGAGACCCAGTACTTC. The complete variable domain, with remaining parts taken from reference TRBV7-2 and TRBJ2-5, reads GAGVSQSPSNKVTEKGKDVELRCDPISGHTALYWYRQSLGQGLEFLIYFQGNSAPDKSGLPSDRFSAERTGGSVSTLTIQRTQQEDSAVYLCASSLTLSQETQYFGPGTRLLVL.

The chain carries TRBV18 and TRBJ2-1; 9 bases are shared with TRBD1. CDR1 KGHSH and CDR2 LQKENI come from the germline V gene. The J segment lost 3 bases and the V segment lost 0 bases, leaving 3 bases of the junction unmatched. The CDR3 is 16 amino acids. This CDR3 reads CASSPPAGQGYNEQFF. CDR3 nucleotides: TGTGCCAGCTCACCACCAGCGGGACAGGGCTACAATGAGCAGTTCTTC.

J is TRBJ1-5 and V is TRBV7-2; D is uncertain. In germline, CDR1 is SGHTA, CDR2 FQGNSA. The germline V and J ends were trimmed by 5 bases and 6 bases, with 11 bases remaining between them. This CDR3 is 13 amino acids long. The CDR3 DNA follows: TGTGCCAGCAGCCTAGTCGAGGGTCAGCCCCAGCATTTT. Its protein product is CASSLVEGQPQHF.